A selection of T cell receptor beta chains follows, all from one sample in a study of preoperative IRX-2 immunotherapy in early breast cancer. Data came from immunoSEQ multiplex PCR; TCRdb stores just in-frame clones and leaves some out. The repertoire holds roughly 30,000 clones, over 75% seen once, with about 3.2% in the top ten. The biological material was taken from a patient treated with IRX-2 immunotherapy. These receptors all stem from a human donor with breast cancer. The CDR3 runs from the conserved cysteine through the conserved F or W. A D gene is named only where the DNA matches it firmly. Some rows have no size entry. The others give once, few or many, or a class for an expanded clone.

>TRBJ1-2|TRBV5-1|-|-
CASSLGGTLDYGYTF
TGCGCCAGCAGCTTAGGTGGGACTCTAGACTATGGCTACACCTTC
>TRBJ2-7|TRBV5-1|-|TRBD1
CASSLRRDSIPYEQYF
TGCGCCAGCAGCTTGCGCCGGGACAGTATTCCTTACGAGCAGTACTTC
>TRBJ1-6|TRBV18|-|-
CASSPTPVGGPHHNSPLHF
TGTGCCAGCTCACCAACTCCCGTCGGGGGGCCCCACCATAATTCACCCCTCCACTTT
>TRBJ1-4|TRBV6-8|-|-
CASSYPPKPPVNEKLFF
TGTGCCAGCAGTTACCCCCCAAAACCCCCAGTCAATGAAAAACTGTTTTTT
>TRBJ1-2|TRBV11-3|-|-
CASSAFNSGYGYTF
TGTGCCAGCAGCGCCTTCAACTCAGGCTATGGCTACACCTTC
>TRBJ1-4|TRBV19|once|-
CATTYGDATNEKLFF
TGTGCCACCACCTACGGCGACGCAACTAATGAAAAACTGTTTTTT
>TRBJ2-3|TRBV19|-|TRBD2
CASSSGLAGGDTQYF
TGTGCCAGTAGTTCGGGACTAGCCGGCGGAGATACGCAGTATTTT
>TRBJ2-1|TRBV29-1|-|-
CTCATGTSNEQFF
TGCACCTGCGCCACGGGGACGAGTAATGAGCAGTTCTTC
>TRBJ1-6|TRBV15|once|-
CATSRRSRGLSNSPLHF
TGTGCCACCAGCCGCCGATCGCGGGGGCTTTCTAATTCACCCCTCCACTTT
>TRBJ1-1|TRBV14|-|-
CASSQERRSTEAFF
TGTGCCAGCAGCCAAGAGCGGAGGAGCACTGAAGCTTTCTTT
>TRBJ2-3|TRBV6-8|-|TRBD2
CASSLRPSGSTDTQYF
TGTGCCAGCAGTTTAAGGCCTAGCGGAAGCACAGATACGCAGTATTTT
>TRBJ2-5|TRBV6-8|-|TRBD1
CASSSYRGETQYF
TGTGCCAGCAGTTCGTACAGGGGTGAGACCCAGTACTTC
>TRBJ1-4|TRBV11-3|-|-
CASSLGMGATNEKLFF
TGTGCCAGCAGCTTGGGTATGGGGGCGACTAATGAAAAACTGTTTTTT
>TRBJ1-5|TRBV10-3|-|-
CAISESRQVNQPQHF
TGTGCCATCAGTGAGTCCAGACAGGTAAATCAGCCCCAGCATTTT
>TRBJ2-7|TRBV11-3|-|TRBD2
CASSLGGRALEQYF
TGTGCCAGCAGCTTAGGCGGGAGGGCCCTGGAGCAGTACTTC
>TRBJ1-2|TRBV10-3|-|-
CAISEGLSSIHGYTF
TGTGCCATCAGTGAGGGACTGTCTTCCATCCATGGCTACACCTTC
>TRBJ2-1|TRBV6-8|-|TRBD1
CASRRDRYNEQFF
TGTGCCAGCAGACGGGACAGGTACAATGAGCAGTTCTTC
>TRBJ1-1|TRBV6-8|-|-
CASSNRVTEAFF
TGTGCCAGCAGCAACAGGGTAACTGAAGCTTTCTTT
>TRBJ2-7|TRBV11-3|-|TRBD1
CASSLGQGAYEQYF
TGTGCCAGCAGCTTAGGGCAGGGGGCCTACGAGCAGTACTTC
>TRBJ2-3|TRBV29-1|-|-
CSVVGLPHTDTQYF
TGCAGCGTTGTCGGTCTACCCCACACAGATACGCAGTATTTT
>TRBJ1-6|TRBV28|few|-
CASRGLDNSVVSPLHF
TGTGCCAGCAGGGGCCTGGACAACTCCGTAGTTTCACCCCTCCACTTT
>TRBJ2-7|TRBV7-1|-|TRBD1
CASSLQGVHEQYF
TGTGCCAGCAGCCTACAGGGGGTCCACGAGCAGTACTTC
>TRBJ2-3|TRBV30|-|-
CAWSAEGNRVISTDTQYF
TGTGCCTGGAGTGCCGAGGGAAACAGAGTTATAAGCACAGATACGCAGTATTTT
>TRBJ1-5|TRBV15|few|-
CATSTFGGQGVHQPQHF
TGTGCCACCAGCACTTTCGGGGGGCAAGGGGTCCATCAGCCCCAGCATTTT
>TRBJ1-3|TRBV19|-|-
CASRDLSGNTIYF
TGTGCCAGTAGGGACCTCTCTGGAAACACCATATATTTT
>TRBJ1-2|TRBV5-1|-|-
CASSLDGLNYGYTF
TGCGCCAGCAGCTTGGACGGGCTTAACTATGGCTACACCTTC
>TRBJ1-5|TRBV19|-|-
CASIAGSNQPQHF
TGTGCCAGTATCGCAGGGAGCAATCAGCCCCAGCATTTT
>TRBJ1-2|TRBV29-1|-|-
CSVWRGSNYGYTF
TGCAGCGTTTGGCGGGGGTCTAACTATGGCTACACCTTC
>TRBJ2-6|TRBV14|-|-
CASSQDPGANVLTF
TGTGCCAGCAGCCAAGATCCCGGGGCCAACGTCCTGACTTTC
>TRBJ2-3|TRBV11-3|-|-
CASSLGWTKGTDTQYF
TGTGCCAGCAGCTTAGGTTGGACGAAGGGGACAGATACGCAGTATTTT
>TRBJ2-6|TRBV11-3|-|-
CASSLMEHSGANVLTF
TGTGCCAGCAGCTTGATGGAGCACTCTGGGGCCAACGTCCTGACTTTC
>TRBJ2-1|TRBV6-8|-|-
CASSLFQVRYNEQFF
TGTGCCAGCAGTTTGTTCCAGGTACGGTACAATGAGCAGTTCTTC
>TRBJ2-3|TRBV11-3|-|-
CASSPLAGISTDTQYF
TGTGCCAGCAGCCCGCTTGCGGGCATAAGCACAGATACGCAGTATTTT
>TRBJ1-1|TRBV6-8|-|-
CASTGYDSEAFF
TGTGCCAGCACCGGTTATGATTCTGAAGCTTTCTTT
>TRBJ1-1|TRBV11-3|-|-
CASNGGRWVTEAFF
TGTGCCAGCAACGGAGGGAGGTGGGTAACTGAAGCTTTCTTT
>TRBJ2-7|TRBV6-8|-|-
CASSYRSSPVYEQYF
TGTGCCAGCAGTTACAGGTCCAGTCCTGTGTACGAGCAGTACTTC
>TRBJ2-7|TRBV6-8|-|TRBD2
CASSYYASGKSYEQYF
TGTGCCAGCAGTTACTACGCTAGCGGTAAAAGCTACGAGCAGTACTTC
>TRBJ2-7|TRBV30|-|-
CAWSPPEGSLYEQYF
TGTGCCTGGAGTCCCCCAGAGGGATCCCTCTACGAGCAGTACTTC
>TRBJ1-3|TRBV11-3|few|TRBD1
CASSARQGAGSGNTIYF
TGTGCCAGCAGCGCCCGACAGGGGGCAGGTTCTGGAAACACCATATATTTT
>TRBJ2-6|TRBV5-1|once|-
CASSLGGAGANVLTF
TGCGCCAGCAGCTTGGGGGGTGCTGGGGCCAACGTCCTGACTTTC
>TRBJ2-1|TRBV28|-|-
CASSLQGNYNEQFF
TGTGCCAGCAGTTTGCAGGGTAACTACAATGAGCAGTTCTTC
>TRBJ1-3|TRBV4-1|-|-
CASSQDRLNTIYF
TGCGCCAGCAGCCAAGATCGCCTAAACACCATATATTTT
>TRBJ1-6|TRBV5-1|-|-
CASSLGTHNSPLHF
TGCGCCAGCAGCTTAGGGACACATAATTCACCCCTCCACTTT
>TRBJ2-1|TRBV30|-|TRBD2
CAWNPTLAGGSEFF
TGTGCCTGGAACCCGACTCTAGCGGGGGGGAGCGAGTTCTTC
>TRBJ1-5|TRBV19|-|TRBD1
CASKEGAQPQHF
TGTGCCAGTAAGGAGGGGGCTCAGCCCCAGCATTTT
>TRBJ1-1|TRBV6-1|-|-
CASSEGWGWGAFF
TGTGCCAGCAGTGAAGGTTGGGGATGGGGAGCTTTCTTT
>TRBJ2-1|TRBV11-3|few|TRBD2
CASSPGPGGRGNEQFF
TGTGCCAGCAGCCCCGGGCCGGGAGGCCGGGGCAATGAGCAGTTCTTC
>TRBJ2-1|TRBV11-3|-|TRBD1
CASSLVPTGGYEQFF
TGTGCCAGCAGCTTGGTTCCCACAGGGGGTTATGAGCAGTTCTTC
>TRBJ1-5|TRBV6-8|few|TRBD1
CASSKDRAPNQPQHF
TGTGCCAGCAGTAAGGACAGGGCGCCCAATCAGCCCCAGCATTTT
>TRBJ2-1|TRBV6-8|-|-
CASSSPSPEQFF
TGTGCCAGCAGTTCCCCTTCCCCGGAGCAGTTCTTC
>TRBJ2-2|TRBV5-1|-|-
CASRIPGGTGELFF
TGCGCCAGCAGGATACCCGGTGGCACCGGGGAGCTGTTTTTT
>TRBJ2-5|TRBV7-4|-|-
CASSQDRGWTQYF
TGTGCCAGCAGCCAGGACCGGGGGTGGACCCAGTACTTC
>TRBJ1-6|TRBV11-3|-|-
CASSRGTANSPLHF
TGTGCCAGCAGTCGAGGGACGGCAAATTCACCCCTCCACTTT
>TRBJ1-3|TRBV10-1|-|-
CASISLTAGNTIYF
TGCGCCAGCATATCCCTGACCGCTGGAAACACCATATATTTT